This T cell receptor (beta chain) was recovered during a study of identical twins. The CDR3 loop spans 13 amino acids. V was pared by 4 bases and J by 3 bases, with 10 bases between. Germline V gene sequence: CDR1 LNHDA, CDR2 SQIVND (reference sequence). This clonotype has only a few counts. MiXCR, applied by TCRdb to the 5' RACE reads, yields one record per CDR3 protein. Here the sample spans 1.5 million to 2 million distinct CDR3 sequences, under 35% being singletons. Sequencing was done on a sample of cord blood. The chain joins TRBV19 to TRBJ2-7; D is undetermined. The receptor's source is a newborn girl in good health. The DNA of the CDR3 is TGTGCCAGTAGTAGGTCAGCCAGCTACGAGCAGTACTTC. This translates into CASSRSASYEQYF.